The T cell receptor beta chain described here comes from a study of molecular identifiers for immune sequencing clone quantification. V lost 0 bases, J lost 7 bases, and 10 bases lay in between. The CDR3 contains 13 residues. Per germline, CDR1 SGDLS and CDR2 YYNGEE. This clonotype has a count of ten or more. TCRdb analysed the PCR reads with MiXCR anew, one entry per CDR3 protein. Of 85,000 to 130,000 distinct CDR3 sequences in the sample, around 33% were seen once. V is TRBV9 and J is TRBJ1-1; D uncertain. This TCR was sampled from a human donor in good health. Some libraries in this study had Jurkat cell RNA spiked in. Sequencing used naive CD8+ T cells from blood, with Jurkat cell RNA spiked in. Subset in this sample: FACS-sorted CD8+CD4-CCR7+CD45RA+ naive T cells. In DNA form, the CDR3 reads TGTGCCAGCAGCGTAGCTACGGGAAGTGAAGCTTTCTTT. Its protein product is CASSVATGSEAFF.